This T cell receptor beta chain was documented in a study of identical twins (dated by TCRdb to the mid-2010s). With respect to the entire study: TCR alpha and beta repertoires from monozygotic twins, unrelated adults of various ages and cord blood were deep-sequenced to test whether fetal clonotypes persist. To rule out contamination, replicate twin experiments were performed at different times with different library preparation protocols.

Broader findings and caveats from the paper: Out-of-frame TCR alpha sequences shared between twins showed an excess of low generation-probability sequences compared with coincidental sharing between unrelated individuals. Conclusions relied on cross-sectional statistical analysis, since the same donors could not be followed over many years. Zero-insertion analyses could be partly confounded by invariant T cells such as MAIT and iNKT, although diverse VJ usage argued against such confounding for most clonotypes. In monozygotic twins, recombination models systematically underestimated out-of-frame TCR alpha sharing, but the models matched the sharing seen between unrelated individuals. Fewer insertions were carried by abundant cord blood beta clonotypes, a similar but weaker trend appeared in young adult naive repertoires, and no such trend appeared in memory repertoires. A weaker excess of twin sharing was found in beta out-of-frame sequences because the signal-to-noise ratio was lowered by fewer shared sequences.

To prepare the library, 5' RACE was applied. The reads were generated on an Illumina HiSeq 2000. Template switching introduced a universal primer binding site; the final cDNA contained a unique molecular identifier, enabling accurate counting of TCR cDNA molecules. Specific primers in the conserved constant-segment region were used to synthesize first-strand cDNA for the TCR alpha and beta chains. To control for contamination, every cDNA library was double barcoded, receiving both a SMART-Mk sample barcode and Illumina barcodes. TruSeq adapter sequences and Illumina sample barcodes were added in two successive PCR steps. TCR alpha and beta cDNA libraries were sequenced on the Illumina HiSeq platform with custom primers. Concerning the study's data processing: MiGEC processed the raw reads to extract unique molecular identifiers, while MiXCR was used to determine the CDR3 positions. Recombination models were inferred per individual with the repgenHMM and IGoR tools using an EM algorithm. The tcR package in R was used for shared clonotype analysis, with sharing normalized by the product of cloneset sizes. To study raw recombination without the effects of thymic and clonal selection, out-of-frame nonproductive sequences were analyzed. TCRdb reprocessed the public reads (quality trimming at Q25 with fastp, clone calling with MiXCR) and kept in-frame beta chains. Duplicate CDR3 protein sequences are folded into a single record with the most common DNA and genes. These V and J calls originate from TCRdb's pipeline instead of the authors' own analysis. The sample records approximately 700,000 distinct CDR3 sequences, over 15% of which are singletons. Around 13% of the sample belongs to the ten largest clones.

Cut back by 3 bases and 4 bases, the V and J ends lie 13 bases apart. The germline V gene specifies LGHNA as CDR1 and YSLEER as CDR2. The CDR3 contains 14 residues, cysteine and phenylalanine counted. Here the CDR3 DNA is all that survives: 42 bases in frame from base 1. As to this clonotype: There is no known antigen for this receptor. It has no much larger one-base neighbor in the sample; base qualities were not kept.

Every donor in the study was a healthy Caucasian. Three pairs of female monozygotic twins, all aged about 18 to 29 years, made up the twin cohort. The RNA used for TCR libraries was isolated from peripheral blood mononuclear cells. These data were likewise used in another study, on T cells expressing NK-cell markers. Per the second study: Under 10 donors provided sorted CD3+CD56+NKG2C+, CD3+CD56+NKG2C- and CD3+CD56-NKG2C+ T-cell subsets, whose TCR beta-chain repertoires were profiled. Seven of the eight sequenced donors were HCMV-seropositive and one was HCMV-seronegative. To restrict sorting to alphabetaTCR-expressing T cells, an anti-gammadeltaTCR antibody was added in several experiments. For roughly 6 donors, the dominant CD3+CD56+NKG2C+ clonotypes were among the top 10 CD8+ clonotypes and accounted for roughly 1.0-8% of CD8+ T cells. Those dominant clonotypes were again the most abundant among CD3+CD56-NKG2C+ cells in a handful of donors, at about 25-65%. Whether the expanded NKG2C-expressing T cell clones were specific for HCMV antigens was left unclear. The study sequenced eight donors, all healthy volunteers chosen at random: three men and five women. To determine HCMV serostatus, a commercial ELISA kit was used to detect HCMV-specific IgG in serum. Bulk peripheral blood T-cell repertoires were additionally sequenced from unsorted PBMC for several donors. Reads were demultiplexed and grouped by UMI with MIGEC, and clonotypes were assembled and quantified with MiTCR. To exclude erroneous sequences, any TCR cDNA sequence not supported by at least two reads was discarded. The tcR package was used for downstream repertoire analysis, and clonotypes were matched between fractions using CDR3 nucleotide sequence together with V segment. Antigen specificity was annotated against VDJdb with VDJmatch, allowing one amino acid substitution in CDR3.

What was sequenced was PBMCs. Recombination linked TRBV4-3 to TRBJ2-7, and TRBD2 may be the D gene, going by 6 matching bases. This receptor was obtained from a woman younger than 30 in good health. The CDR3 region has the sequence CASSHRDGGYEQYF. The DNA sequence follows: TGCGCCAGCAGCCATCGGGACGGGGGATACGAGCAGTACTTC.